This entry is about one T cell receptor (beta chain). Its specificity is unknown. The sample belongs to a study of cytomegalovirus exposure and HLA in healthy donors. Looking at the study overall: In a previous analysis, approximately 110 million unique TCR beta sequences were found from approximately 180 million T cells. Findings and limits, study-wide: The study flagged about 150 TCR beta chains as cytomegalovirus-associated. With later analysis, a missense DCLRE1C variant became linked to TCR beta V- and J-gene trimming.

13 Jbeta primers and 60 Vbeta primers were used for the PCR. Clones were read by immunoSEQ multiplex PCR, and TCRdb kept only the in-frame ones, dropping some. The sample holds roughly 190,000 clones, approximately 80% seen once. The length of the CDR3 is 12 residues. With V trimmed by 1 base and J by 14 bases, 4 bases remained unmatched. Per germline, CDR1 GTSNPN and CDR2 SVGIG (reference sequence). The chain couples TRBV30 to TRBJ2-1; 11 nucleotides match TRBD2. This sequence was found in a woman between 25 and 40 years old in good health and CMV-seropositive. What was sequenced was PBMCs. The CDR3 DNA is TGTGCCTGGAGTGCCTCGGGACTAGCGGAGTTCTTC. It yields the protein CAWSASGLAEFF.